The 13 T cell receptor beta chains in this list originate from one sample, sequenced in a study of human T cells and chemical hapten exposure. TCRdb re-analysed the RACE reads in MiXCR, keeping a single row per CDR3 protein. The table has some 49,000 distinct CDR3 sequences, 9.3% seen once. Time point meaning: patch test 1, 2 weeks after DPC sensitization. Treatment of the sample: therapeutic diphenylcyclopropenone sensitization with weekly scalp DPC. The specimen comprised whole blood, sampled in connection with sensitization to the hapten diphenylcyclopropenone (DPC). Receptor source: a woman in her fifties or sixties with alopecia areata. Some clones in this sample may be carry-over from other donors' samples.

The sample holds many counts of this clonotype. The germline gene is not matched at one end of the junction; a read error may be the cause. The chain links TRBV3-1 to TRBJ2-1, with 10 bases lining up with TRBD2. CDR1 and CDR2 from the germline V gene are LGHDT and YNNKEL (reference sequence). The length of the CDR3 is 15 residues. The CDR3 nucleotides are TGTGCCAGCAGTCAAGACGCTAGCGGGAGTAATGAGCAGTTCTTC. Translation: CASSQDASGSNEQFF.

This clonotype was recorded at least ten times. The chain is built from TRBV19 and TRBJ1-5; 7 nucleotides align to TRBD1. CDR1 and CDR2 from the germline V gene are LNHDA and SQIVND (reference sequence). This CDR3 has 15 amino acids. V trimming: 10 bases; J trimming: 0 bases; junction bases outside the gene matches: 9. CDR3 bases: TGTGCCACCGACAATGACAGGGATAGCAATCAGCCCCAGCATTTT. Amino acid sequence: CATDNDRDSNQPQHF.

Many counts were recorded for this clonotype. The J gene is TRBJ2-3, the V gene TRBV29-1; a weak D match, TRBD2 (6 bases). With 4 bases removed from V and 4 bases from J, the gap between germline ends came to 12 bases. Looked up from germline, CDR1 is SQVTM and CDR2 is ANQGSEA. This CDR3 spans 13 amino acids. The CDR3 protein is CSVGGVPADTQYF. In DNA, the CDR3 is TGCAGCGTTGGGGGGGTTCCGGCAGATACGCAGTATTTT.

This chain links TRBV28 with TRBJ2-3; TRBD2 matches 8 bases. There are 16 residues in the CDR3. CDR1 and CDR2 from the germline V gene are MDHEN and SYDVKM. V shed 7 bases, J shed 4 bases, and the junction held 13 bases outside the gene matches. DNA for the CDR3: TGTGCCAGCACTACCCTAGCGGGCCCCCCCCCAGATACGCAGTATTTT. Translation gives CASTTLAGPPPDTQYF.

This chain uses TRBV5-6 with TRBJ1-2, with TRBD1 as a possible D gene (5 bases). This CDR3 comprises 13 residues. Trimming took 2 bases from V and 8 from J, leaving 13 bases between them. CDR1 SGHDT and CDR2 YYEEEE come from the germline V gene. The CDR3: CASSFPGQGGYTF. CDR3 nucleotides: TGTGCCAGCAGCTTTCCCGGACAAGGAGGCTACACCTTC.

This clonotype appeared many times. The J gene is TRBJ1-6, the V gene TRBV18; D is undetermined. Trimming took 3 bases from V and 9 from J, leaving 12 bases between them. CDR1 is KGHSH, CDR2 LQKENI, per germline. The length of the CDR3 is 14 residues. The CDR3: CASSPLDDASPLHF. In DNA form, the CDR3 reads TGTGCCAGCTCACCGCTAGATGATGCTTCACCCCTCCACTTT.

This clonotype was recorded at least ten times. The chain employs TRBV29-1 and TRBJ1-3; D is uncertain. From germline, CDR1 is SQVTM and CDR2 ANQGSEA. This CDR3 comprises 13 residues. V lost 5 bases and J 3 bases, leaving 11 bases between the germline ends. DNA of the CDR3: TGCAGCGTTTTATGGAAGGGTGGAAACACCATATATTTT. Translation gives CSVLWKGGNTIYF.

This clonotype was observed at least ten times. CDR3 protein: CASSHGTDAANYGYTF. The CDR3 DNA sequence: TGTGCCAGCAGCCATGGGACGGACGCTGCTAACTATGGCTACACCTTC. The gene calls are TRBV4-2 and TRBJ1-2; TRBD1 might be the D (5 bases). The CDR3 runs to 16 residues. The germline V gene encodes CDR1 LGHNA and CDR2 YNFKEQ. V lost 3 bases, J lost 0 bases, and 14 bases lay in between.

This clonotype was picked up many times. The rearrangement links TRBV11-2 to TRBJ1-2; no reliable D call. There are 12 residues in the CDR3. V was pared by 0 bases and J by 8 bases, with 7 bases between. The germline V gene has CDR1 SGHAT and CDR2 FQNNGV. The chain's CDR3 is CASSLDLIGYTF. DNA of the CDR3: TGTGCCAGCAGCTTAGATCTGATCGGCTACACCTTC.

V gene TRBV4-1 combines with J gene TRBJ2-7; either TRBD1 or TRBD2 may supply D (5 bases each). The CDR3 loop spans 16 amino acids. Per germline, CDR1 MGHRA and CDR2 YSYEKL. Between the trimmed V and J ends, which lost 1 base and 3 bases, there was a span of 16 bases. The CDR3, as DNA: TGCGCCAGCAGCCAAGTCGGGGCTCCTCTTCTCTACGAGCAGTACTTC. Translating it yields CASSQVGAPLLYEQYF.

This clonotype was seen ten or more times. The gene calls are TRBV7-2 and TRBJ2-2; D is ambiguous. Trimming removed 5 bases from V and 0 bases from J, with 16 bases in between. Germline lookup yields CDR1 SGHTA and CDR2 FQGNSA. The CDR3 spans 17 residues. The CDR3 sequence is CASSPSFLGTNTGELFF. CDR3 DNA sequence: TGTGCCAGCAGCCCCAGCTTCCTAGGGACGAACACCGGGGAGCTGTTTTTT. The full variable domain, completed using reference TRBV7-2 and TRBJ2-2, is GAGVSQSPSNKVTEKGKDVELRCDPISGHTALYWYRQSLGQGLEFLIYFQGNSAPDKSGLPSDRFSAERTGGSVSTLTIQRTQQEDSAVYLCASSPSFLGTNTGELFFGEGSRLTVL.

CDR3 loop: CSARDLSEGTDTQYF. CDR3 bases: TGCAGTGCTAGAGATTTGTCGGAGGGCACAGATACGCAGTATTTT. The rearrangement links TRBV20-1 to TRBJ2-3, with D tentatively TRBD2 (5 bases). Germline V gene data show CDR1 as DFQATT and CDR2 as SNEGSKA (reference sequence). V lost 0 bases, J lost 1 base, and 11 bases lay in between. CDR3 length equals 15 residues.

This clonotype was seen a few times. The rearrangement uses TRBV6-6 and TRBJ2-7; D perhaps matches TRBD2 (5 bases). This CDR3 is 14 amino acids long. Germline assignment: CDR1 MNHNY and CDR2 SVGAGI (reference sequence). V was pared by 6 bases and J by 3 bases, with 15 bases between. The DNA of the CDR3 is TGTGCCAGCAGCTCCTCTACTAGAGACTACGAGCAGTACTTC. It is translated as CASSSSTRDYEQYF.